Listed here are 9 T cell receptor beta chains from one sample, sequenced in a study of regulatory T cells in long-lasting Graves disease. Time point reported: newly diagnosed GD, antithyroid drugs for less than 3 months. PBMC-extracted RNA yielded the TCR library. CDR3-region Arm-PCR and iRepertoire HTBI primers produced the TCR beta libraries. TCRdb reanalysed the multiplex PCR reads using MiXCR and keeps one entry per CDR3 protein. The table lists about half a million distinct CDR3 sequences, approximately 12% of them singletons. These sequences were also reported in another study, on T cells in Graves' hyperthyroidism and ophthalmopathy.

The material sequenced was peripheral blood mononuclear cells (PBMCs), taken at new diagnosis, from a patient treated with antithyroid drugs. All receptors derive from a woman in her thirties with Graves disease.

This clonotype was detected ten times or more. The chain couples TRBV19 to TRBJ2-7, with 7 bases identical to TRBD1. Unmatched junction bases numbered 17, after V lost 0 bases and J lost 9 bases. Germline loops: CDR1 LNHDA, CDR2 SQIVND (reference sequence). The CDR3 is made up of 17 amino acids. Here the CDR3 reads CASSIERRRTGDERQYF. CDR3 bases: TGTGCCAGTAGTATAGAACGGAGGAGAACAGGGGATGAGCGGCAGTACTTC.

In its sample, this clonotype was seen many times. This chain uses TRBV30 with TRBJ1-3, with D hard to call. Per the germline V gene, CDR1 is GTSNPN and CDR2 is SVGIG (reference sequence). This CDR3 has 16 residues. Between the trimmed V and J ends, which lost 1 base and 0 bases, there was a span of 13 bases. CDR3 nucleotide sequence: TGTGCCTGGAGTGGAGGCGAACGGTACTCTGGAAACACCATATATTTT. Its translation is CAWSGGERYSGNTIYF.

This clonotype was observed many times. The V and J genes are TRBV7-9 and TRBJ1-1; D not resolved. This CDR3 contains 11 residues. V lost 5 bases and J 4 bases, leaving 5 bases between the germline ends. CDR1 is SEHNR and CDR2 is FQNEAQ in the germline V gene (reference sequence). The CDR3 DNA is TGTGCCAGCAGCCCCTCCACTGAAGCTTTCTTT. Translating it yields CASSPSTEAFF.

The J gene is TRBJ2-7, the V gene TRBV7-9; 11 bases map to TRBD2. Trimming cost V 5 bases and J 5 bases; bases outside gene matches: 5. Germline loops: CDR1 SEHNR, CDR2 FQNEAQ (reference sequence). This CDR3 spans 14 amino acids. The CDR3 nucleotides are TGTGCCAGCAGCGTTAGCGGGAGGGCGCACGAGCAGTACTTC. This translates into CASSVSGRAHEQYF.

The rearrangement joins TRBV20-1 to TRBJ2-7, with D hard to call. The CDR3 is made up of 10 amino acids. Germline loops: CDR1 DFQATT, CDR2 SNEGSKA (reference sequence). Trimming removed 6 bases at V and 3 bases at J, with 6 bases between. The CDR3 reads CSATGYEQYF. The DNA for the CDR3 is TGCAGTGCCACGGGCTACGAGCAGTACTTC.

Only a few counts were recorded for this clonotype. The J gene is TRBJ2-6, the V gene TRBV6-1; D tentatively reads TRBD1 or TRBD2 (6 bases each). The V end lost 5 bases, the J end lost 0 bases, and 8 bases lay between the germline ends. Germline assignment: CDR1 MNHNS and CDR2 SASEGT. The CDR3 runs 15 residues. The CDR3 sequence is CASSRGVSGANVLTF. The CDR3 nucleotides read TGTGCCAGCAGTAGGGGGGTCTCTGGGGCCAACGTCCTGACTTTC.

The CDR3 bases are TGCAGTGCTAGAGATAACGGGAGAAACATTCAGTACTTC. This codes for CSARDNGRNIQYF. V is TRBV20-1 and J is TRBJ2-4, with D tentatively TRBD2 (6 bases). This CDR3 has 13 residues. The germline CDR1 and CDR2 sequences are DFQATT and SNEGSKA (reference sequence). Deletions cut 0 bases from V and 6 bases from J, with 9 bases between.

The rearrangement links TRBV19 to TRBJ2-5; D may be TRBD1 (6 bases). Trimming took off 1 base at V and 4 bases at J, with 16 bases between the two ends. The CDR3 is 16 residues long. From germline, CDR1 is LNHDA and CDR2 SQIVND (reference sequence). In DNA form, the CDR3 reads TGTGCCAGTAGTATAGGGGGCAGCCCAGGGGCAGAGACCCAGTACTTC. It encodes CASSIGGSPGAETQYF.

The chain combines TRBV13 with TRBJ2-5, with TRBD2 matching over 12 bases. The V and J ends lost 3 bases and 1 base, in that order; junction bases with no gene match: 3. The CDR3 is made up of 16 amino acids. Germline V CDR1 and CDR2: PRHDT, FYEKMQ (reference sequence). The CDR3 DNA reads as TGTGCCAGCAGCTTCGGGACTAGCGGGTTCCAAGAGACCCAGTACTTC. Translating it yields CASSFGTSGFQETQYF.